The present T cell receptor beta chain was sequenced within a study of cytomegalovirus exposure and HLA in healthy donors. It was with 60 Vbeta and 13 Jbeta primers that the PCR ran. Assay used: immunoSEQ multiplex PCR; TCRdb lists only in-frame clones, some missing. This table holds fewer than 200,000 clones, over 65% found once. The germline CDR1 and CDR2 sequences are SEHNR and FQNEAQ (reference sequence). J was trimmed by 4 bases and V by 7 bases; bases with no gene match: 9. The CDR3 totals 16 residues. This clone was seen more than once but under ten times. Sequenced material: PBMCs. The genes are TRBV7-9 and TRBJ2-2, with 10 bases matching TRBD2. This receptor was identified in a female donor in good health and CMV-seronegative. The CDR3 loop is CASTVSSGGLTGELFF. For the CDR3, the DNA is TGTGCCAGCACCGTATCTAGCGGGGGCCTCACCGGGGAGCTGTTTTTT.